The following is a T cell receptor (beta chain) sequence with its context. No cognate antigen has been identified for it. No base qualities exist here, and no much larger clone lies one base off it. Libraries were prepared through the immunoSEQ multiplex PCR assay. As for how the authors treated the data: A statistical classification framework was built for diagnosing cytomegalovirus status from the catalog of TCR beta chain sequences. TCRdb carries this immuneACCESS record with in-frame sequences only. Its versions omit some clonotypes, under half of them owing to an unresolved V gene in the studies checked, with the rest unexplained. That table gives V, J and clone size, and the DNA gave D and trimming. The sample includes around 80,000 clones, with 95% observed a single time. More than 0.6% of the sample belongs to the ten largest clones. V is pared back by 3 bases and J by 0 bases, with 15 bases lying between the germline termini. The CDR3 starts with the cysteine, ends with the phenylalanine, and has 17 residues. Just CDR3 DNA is preserved here, 51 bases in frame from base 1. CDR1 LNHDA and CDR2 SQIVND were looked up in the germline V gene (reference sequence).

The data belong to a study of cytomegalovirus exposure and HLA in healthy donors (dated by TCRdb to the late 2010s). Some background on the complete study: The 666 repertoires of the first cohort and the 95 to 150 validation repertoires were produced on the same platform, according to a later analysis. The study combined high-throughput TCR immunosequencing, statistical association of individual TCRs with disease status, and machine learning to predict cytomegalovirus infection status. Besides the first cohort of about 730 subjects, a separate validation cohort made up of some 110 different subjects was used. The study aimed to test whether signatures of past pathogen exposure could be identified by cataloging public T cell receptors.

Overall results and qualifications from the work: The study listed 150 to 200 TCR beta chains as associated with cytomegalovirus. A later analysis found that TCRs clustered in the first cohort also tended to co-occur in the roughly 120 validation repertoires, with roughly 95% of cluster scores above 0. Most TCR sequences were seen in very few donors, while some public TCRs were found in many individuals. A few of the identified cytomegalovirus-associated TCR beta chains were confirmed in vitro to be specific for cytomegalovirus antigens. The classifier was reported to diagnose cytomegalovirus status with high specificity and sensitivity in both the original cohort and the validation cohort. The authors suggested that the approach could potentially be extended to other disease states and immunological phenotypes. A later analysis had no HLA typing for the validation cohort, so co-occurrence there was scored across all 130 or so repertoires.

Donors formed part of the validation cohort, which comprised some 120 subjects and was distinct from the first cohort of 690 or so subjects. The chain uses TRBV19 and TRBJ2-1; 5 matching bases give a weak D call of TRBD2. The TCR comes from a woman aged 18-35 years in good health and CMV-seronegative. The sequenced sample was PBMCs. CDR3 reads: CASSIGLQGSSYNEQFF. The DNA sequence is as follows: TGTGCCAGTAGTATCGGGCTTCAAGGGAGCTCCTACAATGAGCAGTTCTTC.